Shown below are 18 T cell receptor beta chains from a single sample sequenced in a study of OX40 agonist ivuxolimab in advanced cancers. Method: immunoSEQ multiplex PCR; TCRdb's copy keeps in-frame clones and lacks some. This sample carries approximately 33,000 clones, roughly 90% of them seen once, and the ten largest clones take roughly 29%. The sequences come from CD4+ or CD8+ T cells sorted from blood, collected in a trial of the OX40 agonist ivuxolimab. The source is an adult with an advanced solid tumor such as melanoma, head and neck, liver or kidney cancer.

V usage is TRBV7-6 and J usage is TRBJ1-1; D gene uncertain. V lost 4 bases to trimming and J lost 4 bases, with 16 bases between them. CDR3 size: 15 residues. Germline V gene sequence: CDR1 SGHVS, CDR2 FNYEAQ. The CDR3 sequence: CASSYTTGSGTEAFF. CDR3 sequence (DNA): TGTGCCAGCAGCTACACAACGGGATCCGGCACTGAAGCTTTCTTT.

The V and J genes are TRBV9 and TRBJ2-1; D uncertain. This CDR3 region has 16 residues. Germline lookup yields CDR1 SGDLS and CDR2 YYNGEE. The ends were cut back, 4 bases at V and 0 bases at J, with 14 bases in the middle. CDR3 sequence: CASSPSLGSSYNEQFF. CDR3 DNA: TGTGCCAGCAGCCCGTCTCTGGGTAGCTCCTACAATGAGCAGTTCTTC.

The chain is built from TRBV6-5 and TRBJ2-1; weak D call: TRBD2 (5 bases). V was trimmed by 3 bases and J by 0 bases, leaving 6 bases between them. The CDR3 has 14 amino acids. Germline CDR1 MNHEY, CDR2 SVGAGI. The CDR3 region is CASSYGGSYNEQFF. The DNA for the CDR3 is TGTGCCAGCAGTTATGGAGGCTCCTACAATGAGCAGTTCTTC.

The V call is TRBV5-1, the J call TRBJ1-1; D gene ambiguous. The CDR3 spans 13 residues. CDR1 is SGHRS, CDR2 YFSETQ, per germline. V shed 3 bases and J shed 0 bases, with 6 bases lying between them. This CDR3 reads CASSSSLNTEAFF. The DNA for the CDR3 is TGCGCCAGCAGCTCCTCGCTGAACACTGAAGCTTTCTTT.

The chain combines TRBV11-2 with TRBJ2-7; 8 bases fit TRBD2. Germline CDR1 and CDR2: SGHAT and FQNNGV. The CDR3 contains 14 residues. The V gene end was trimmed by 3 bases and the J gene end by 3 bases; junction bases not matched to a gene: 4. CDR3 DNA: TGTGCCAGCAGCTTTTCCGGGGGGGACTACGAGCAGTACTTC. Amino acid sequence: CASSFSGGDYEQYF. Complete variable domain (other parts from reference TRBV11-2 and TRBJ2-7): EAGVAQSPRYKIIEKRQSVAFWCNPISGHATLYWYQQILGQGPKLLIQFQNNGVVDDSQLPKDRFSAERLKGVDSTLKIQPAKLEDSAVYLCASSFSGGDYEQYFGPGTRLTVT.

By share, this clone counts as medium-sized. Other DNA sequences of this sample code for an identical CDR3. This chain connects TRBV7-8 to TRBJ1-1; D remains unclear. The CDR3 has 13 residues. The V gene's germline CDR1 is SGHVS and CDR2 FQNEAQ. With 1 base removed from V and 0 bases from J, the gap between germline ends came to 3 bases. CDR3 bases: TGTGCCAGCAGCTTAGGCATGAACACTGAAGCTTTCTTT. This translates into CASSLGMNTEAFF.

The rearrangement links TRBV25-1 to TRBJ1-3; D is perhaps TRBD1 (5 bases). Germline V gene data show CDR1 as MGHDK and CDR2 as SYGVNS. Between the trimmed V and J ends, which lost 5 bases and 0 bases, there was a span of 11 bases. This CDR3 spans 15 amino acids. The DNA for the CDR3 is TGTGCCAGCAGTCTTGGGGGGAGCTCTGGAAACACCATATATTTT. It specifies CASSLGGSSGNTIYF. Combining the CDR3 with reference TRBV25-1 and TRBJ1-3 gives the whole variable domain EADIYQTPRYLVIGTGKKITLECSQTMGHDKMYWYQQDPGMELHLIHYSYGVNSTEKGDLSSESTVSRIRTEHFPLTLESARPSHTSQYLCASSLGGSSGNTIYFGEGSWLTVV.

This sequence joins TRBV5-1 and TRBJ2-3; D gene uncertain. CDR1 is SGHRS, CDR2 YFSETQ, per germline. CDR3 length equals 11 residues. V shed 1 base and J shed 6 bases, with 3 bases lying between them. CDR3 sequence (DNA): TGCGCCAGCAGCTTGTGGGATACGCAGTATTTT. Translation: CASSLWDTQYF.

The chain uses TRBV4-1 and TRBJ1-5; D unclear. V was pared by 4 bases and J by 0 bases, with 13 bases between. This CDR3 is built from 16 residues. Germline values: CDR1 MGHRA, CDR2 YSYEKL. The chain's CDR3 is CASSPLGVFSNQPQHF. The CDR3 DNA sequence: TGCGCCAGCAGCCCCCTCGGGGTTTTTAGCAATCAGCCCCAGCATTTT.

The V gene is TRBV9, the J gene TRBJ2-1; 8 nucleotides align to TRBD2. The junction had 8 bases not matched to a gene; V was cut back by 4 bases and J by 2 bases. Per the germline V gene, CDR1 is SGDLS and CDR2 is YYNGEE. CDR3 size: 16 residues. CDR3 sequence reads: CASSRTSGPTYNEQFF. The CDR3 nucleotides are TGTGCCAGCAGCCGAACTAGCGGCCCAACCTACAATGAGCAGTTCTTC.

This clone was seen a few times. The chain uses TRBV30 and TRBJ1-1; D is ambiguous. CDR3 length: 13 amino acids. Trimming cost V 0 bases and J 1 base, with 6 bases left between them. Germline V lookup: CDR1 GTSNPN, CDR2 SVGIG (reference sequence). The CDR3, as DNA: TGTGCCTGGAGTGTGAGTGAGAACACTGAAGCTTTCTTT. Translation gives CAWSVSENTEAFF.

The chain uses TRBV15 and TRBJ1-4, with 7 bases lining up with TRBD1. The CDR3 has 18 amino acids. V dropped 1 base and J dropped 8; count of bases not matched to a gene: 16. The germline CDR1 and CDR2 sequences are LNHNV and YYDKDF (reference sequence). As DNA, the CDR3 is TGTGCCACCAGCAGAGGGGGGACAGAGCTCACTGCTACCGAAAAACTGTTTTTT. This gives the protein CATSRGGTELTATEKLFF. Full variable domain (remainder filled in from reference TRBV15 and TRBJ1-4): DAMVIQNPRYQVTQFGKPVTLSCSQTLNHNVMYWYQQKSSQAPKLLFHYYDKDFNNEADTPDNFQSRRPNTSFCFLDIRSPGLGDTAMYLCATSRGGTELTATEKLFFGSGTQLSVL.

The chain is built from TRBV19 and TRBJ2-2, with D perhaps matching TRBD2 (5 bases). V dropped 4 bases and J dropped 6 bases, with 6 bases sitting between them. The V gene's germline CDR1 is LNHDA and CDR2 SQIVND (reference sequence). CDR3 size: 12 residues. CDR3 sequence: CASSTGAGELFF. CDR3 nucleotide sequence: TGTGCCAGTAGTACCGGGGCCGGGGAGCTGTTTTTT.

V and J are TRBV30 and TRBJ2-7, with 7 bases matching TRBD2. The CDR3 length is 14 residues. V lost 1 base, J lost 5 bases, and 8 bases stayed unmatched. The germline V gene encodes CDR1 GTSNPN and CDR2 SVGIG (reference sequence). The CDR3: CAWSGWEGLNEQYF. The CDR3 DNA sequence: TGTGCCTGGAGTGGGTGGGAGGGCCTCAACGAGCAGTACTTC.

J is TRBJ2-3 and V is TRBV4-3; no clear D gene. Trimming removed 4 bases from V and 3 bases from J, with 8 bases in between. Germline-derived CDR1 and CDR2 are LGHNA and YSLEER. This CDR3 spans 13 amino acids. The chain's CDR3 is CASSPGRTDTQYF. The CDR3 region has the DNA TGCGCCAGCAGCCCCGGCAGGACAGATACGCAGTATTTT.

The rearrangement links TRBV7-9 to TRBJ2-7; D not certain. This CDR3 has 13 amino acids. Germline V gene data show CDR1 as SEHNR and CDR2 as FQNEAQ (reference sequence). Trimming removed 5 bases from V and 3 bases from J, with 11 bases in between. Here the CDR3 reads CASSRDGRYEQYF. CDR3 sequence (DNA): TGTGCCAGCAGCCGAGATGGACGCTACGAGCAGTACTTC.

V is TRBV27 and J is TRBJ2-1; TRBD1 agrees at 7 bases. The V gene end was trimmed by 2 bases and the J gene end by 4 bases; junction bases not matched to a gene: 5. Germline CDR1 and CDR2: MNHEY and SMNVEV (reference sequence). The CDR3 spans 15 residues. DNA of the CDR3: TGTGCCAGCAGTTTACTGGGACAGATTTACAATGAGCAGTTCTTC. Translating it yields CASSLLGQIYNEQFF.

The chain has TRBV4-3 and TRBJ2-7; a weak D match, TRBD1 (5 bases). V lost 2 bases and J 2 bases, leaving 10 bases between the germline ends. The germline V gene encodes CDR1 LGHNA and CDR2 YSLEER. This CDR3 comprises 14 residues. In nucleotides, the CDR3 is TGCGCCAGCAGCCAATTTCAGGGCGCCTACGAGCAGTACTTC. Its protein is CASSQFQGAYEQYF.